This T cell receptor beta chain stems from a study of cytomegalovirus exposure and HLA in healthy donors. Sequencing was performed with immunoSEQ multiplex PCR; in TCRdb, only in-frame clones are kept and a portion is missing. This sample has about 38,000 clones, with 80% to 95% found just once. About this clone: What it binds is unknown.

Findings of the study overall: For cytomegalovirus status, the classifier reportedly gave diagnoses with high specificity and sensitivity. Cytomegalovirus-associated status was assigned to some 180 TCR beta chains. There were some public TCRs occurring in many donors, but most TCR sequences were rare.

Germline CDR1 and CDR2: KGHSH and LQKENI. Trimming took 1 base from V and 5 from J, leaving 17 bases between them. The CDR3 has 16 residues. The rearrangement joins TRBV18 to TRBJ2-5; D may be TRBD2 (6 bases). This TCR was recovered from a man younger than 35 in good health and CMV-seronegative. Sequencing was carried out using PBMCs. CDR3 bases: TGTGCCAGCTCACCACTCCCGGCGGGGAAGGAGGAGACCCAGTACTTC. Amino acids: CASSPLPAGKEETQYF.